This T cell receptor (beta chain) was recorded in a study of T cell repertoires in cytomegalovirus infection. At the level of the study: Public TCR beta signature analysis indicated the presence of both CMV infection and matching HLA type.

Study outcomes and limitations: CMV carriers with the relevant HLA were identified by cumulative public TCR beta family frequency. CMV-specific TCR beta clonotypes restricted by HLA-C dominated the ex vivo response.

Using its own MiXCR run on the reads, TCRdb lists one record per CDR3 protein. The sample lists approximately 500,000 distinct CDR3 sequences, 16% occurring once. V lost 5 bases, J lost 5 bases, and 6 bases stayed unmatched. The CDR3 sequence is 13 residues long. CDR1 is MNHEY and CDR2 is SMNVEV in the germline V gene (reference sequence). This clonotype was observed a handful of times. The antigen remains unidentified. This clonotype originated in a human donor in good health (CMV status not recorded). Some clones in this sample may be carry-over from other donors' samples. The chain couples TRBV27 to TRBJ2-7, with TRBD1 identical over 7 bases. Sequencing was performed on CD8+ T cells from PBMCs. CDR3 sequence: CASSRTGLNEQYF. The CDR3 DNA sequence: TGTGCCAGCAGTCGGACAGGCCTCAACGAGCAGTACTTC.